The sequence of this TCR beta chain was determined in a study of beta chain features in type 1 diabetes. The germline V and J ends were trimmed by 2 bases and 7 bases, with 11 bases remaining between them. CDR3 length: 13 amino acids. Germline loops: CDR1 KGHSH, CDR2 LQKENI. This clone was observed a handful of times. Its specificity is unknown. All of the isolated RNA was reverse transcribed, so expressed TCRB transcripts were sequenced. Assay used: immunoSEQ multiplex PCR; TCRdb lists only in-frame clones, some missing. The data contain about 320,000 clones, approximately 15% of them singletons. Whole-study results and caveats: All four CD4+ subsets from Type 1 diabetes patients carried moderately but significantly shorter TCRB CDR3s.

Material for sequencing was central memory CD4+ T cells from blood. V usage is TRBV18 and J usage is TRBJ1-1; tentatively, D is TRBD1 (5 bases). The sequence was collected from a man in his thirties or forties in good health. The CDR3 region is CASSPSNGGEAFF. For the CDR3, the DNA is TGTGCCAGCTCACCATCGAATGGGGGTGAAGCTTTCTTT.